What follows describes a single T cell receptor (beta chain). Its antigen is currently not known. Base-call qualities are not available, and no considerably larger clone is one nucleotide away. This record comes from a study of graft-versus-host responses after intestinal transplantation (dated by TCRdb to the early 2020s). In the study overall: Multivisceral, liver-intestinal, or isolated intestinal transplants were received by the recipients. Anti-thymocyte globulin induction was given to all recipients, followed by maintenance tacrolimus and steroids for roughly 3 years. After intestinal transplantation, graft-versus-host and host-versus-graft alloreactive T cell clones were followed in the graft, circulation and bone marrow using bulk TCR-beta CDR3 sequencing. Alloreactive clones were identified by sequencing pre-transplant mixed lymphocyte reaction products and comparing these products with unstimulated pre-transplant donor and recipient T cells. Of the 20 to 30 intestinal transplant recipients enrolled in the cohort, one of whom was a retransplant, a few patients without pretransplant specimens were excluded. Donor T cell macrochimerism was defined as a peak of at least 4% donor T cells among recipient peripheral blood mononuclear cells. Rather than going through the commercial service, samples from a few later patients were sequenced in-house on an Illumina MiSeq and processed with MiXCR.

Trimming at the junction amounts to 6 bases on V and 7 bases on J, and the germline ends lie 25 bases apart. Spanning cysteine to phenylalanine, the CDR3 consists of 16 amino acids. CDR3 DNA only is kept here, 48 bases in frame from base 1. The library relied on the immunoSEQ multiplex PCR assay. High-throughput TCR-beta CDR3 sequencing of genomic DNA from most patients was performed by Adaptive Biotechnologies. The original pipeline was this. TCR sequencing data were retrieved from Adaptive's ImmunoSEQ software for around 19 patients, whereas a few other patients were processed with MiXCR and VDJtools. CDR3 nucleotide sequences shared by donor and recipient were removed because the origin of these sequences could not be assigned. To count as alloreactive, a clone needed at least 2-fold expansion over unstimulated cells and a minimum CFSE-low frequency of 0.002% (template counts) or 0.001% (read counts). Clones detected in sequenced pre-transplant spleen, lymph node, or MLR CFSE-low populations of the donor or recipient were defined as mappable. Cumulative frequency of alloreactive clones was calculated as a percentage of all sequences weighted by copy number. TCRdb took this table from immuneACCESS and kept in-frame rearrangements with V and J called. Such tables lack part of the clones; where checked against another copy, unresolved V genes explain under half of the gap, and the rest is unexplained. The V and J calls and clone size were taken over from that table, and D and trimming were inferred from the DNA. This sample comprises about 43,000 clones, 85% to 95% of them detected only once. Of the sample, around 1.5% falls within the top ten clones.

Blood samples were collected up to 4 times in the first month after transplant and then at least monthly when available. Study-wide conclusions, independent of this receptor: The conclusions were limited by the relatively low number and heterogeneity of the intestinal transplant patients. In patients with donor T cell macrochimerism, the allografts had high GvH to HvG T cell clonal ratios. GvH clones were found in recipient bone marrow, and some of the GvH clones appeared earlier in ileal mucosa or blood, which is consistent with an intestinal mucosal origin. Early after transplant, peak levels of circulating GvH clones were associated with declines in HvG clones.

The V and J segments used are TRBV6-7 and TRBJ2-7; no D gene call is confident. TRBV6-7 is placed among ORFs of uncertain function. The sequence was obtained from a human patient who received an intestinal transplant, so some T cells may come from the graft donor. Sample: PBMCs, taken 335 days after intestinal transplant. The CDR3 loop reads CASSHLVLIGLREQYF. The DNA sequence follows: TGTGCCAGCAGCCATCTGGTATTAATTGGGCTTCGGGAGCAGTACTTC.